Shown below are 29 T cell receptor beta chains from a single sample sequenced in a study of long-term antiretroviral therapy in people with HIV. Version v3.0 of the immunoSEQ assay ran at survey level. The protocol was immunoSEQ multiplex PCR, while the TCRdb copy is restricted to in-frame clones and leaves out a portion. The table records some 9,700 clones, about 81% of them present only once. Sample: unsorted PBMCs, taken 0.7 years after starting antiretroviral therapy. The receptors derive from a man aged 40-50 years with HIV.

This chain uses TRBV29-1 with TRBJ1-2; weak D call: TRBD1 (5 bases). This CDR3 contains 12 residues. The germline CDR1 and CDR2 sequences are SQVTM and ANQGSEA. The V gene lost 6 bases and the J gene lost 8 bases, with 16 bases spanning the gap. The CDR3 sequence is CSVRGLGEGYTF. As DNA, the CDR3 is TGCAGCGTGCGGGGGTTAGGGGAGGGCTACACCTTC.

Relative to its sample, this clone is medium-sized. The chain carries TRBV4-2 and TRBJ2-7; a possible D gene is TRBD2 (6 bases). Germline-derived CDR1 and CDR2 are LGHNA and YNFKEQ. Trimming cost V 0 bases and J 0 bases, with 9 bases left between them. The CDR3 contains 15 residues. CDR3 residues: CASSQEVAVSYEQYF. The DNA of the CDR3 is TGTGCCAGCAGCCAAGAGGTAGCGGTCTCCTACGAGCAGTACTTC.

The V and J genes are TRBV27 and TRBJ2-3, with a tentative D call TRBD2 (6 bases). The CDR3 contains 16 residues. V dropped 8 bases and J dropped 3 bases, with 21 bases sitting between them. CDR1 and CDR2 from the germline V gene are MNHEY and SMNVEV (reference sequence). CDR3 residues: CASYSLAGRGTDTQYF. The CDR3, as DNA: TGTGCCAGCTATTCCTTAGCCGGGAGAGGTACAGATACGCAGTATTTT.

This clone is a singleton in its sample. V is TRBV7-2 and J is TRBJ2-7; the D gene is possibly TRBD2 (5 bases). The V gene's germline CDR1 is SGHTA and CDR2 FQGNSA. The V gene lost 1 base and the J gene lost 7 bases, with 17 bases spanning the gap. This CDR3 contains 15 residues. The CDR3 DNA sequence: TGTGCCAGCAGCTTAGTCATCCGGGGTGGTTTTGAGCAGTACTTC. This codes for CASSLVIRGGFEQYF.

The chain recombines TRBV18 with TRBJ2-5, with D possibly TRBD1 on 5 matching bases. V was cut by 3 bases and J by 5 bases, with 19 bases left in between. CDR1 and CDR2 (germline): KGHSH, LQKENI. The CDR3 covers 16 residues. The CDR3 DNA sequence: TGTGCCAGCTCACCCACAGGAATGGGCCCACGGGAGACCCAGTACTTC. As protein: CASSPTGMGPRETQYF.

The chain couples TRBV7-2 to TRBJ1-2; D is unresolved. Looked up from germline, CDR1 is SGHTA and CDR2 is FQGNSA. Trimming pared 5 bases from V and 8 bases from J, leaving 18 bases between. The CDR3 totals 14 residues. CDR3 protein: CASSADGSQSGYTF. CDR3 DNA: TGTGCCAGCAGCGCCGACGGGAGCCAAAGCGGCTACACCTTC.

The chain is built from TRBV5-1 and TRBJ1-1, with D possibly matching TRBD1 (5 bases). CDR3 size: 13 residues. Deletions cut 7 bases from V and 1 base from J, with 11 bases between. CDR1 is SGHRS, CDR2 YFSETQ, per germline. CDR3 DNA sequence: TGCGCCAGCCGCCCGGGGGGGAACACTGAAGCTTTCTTT. It translates to CASRPGGNTEAFF.

The rearrangement uses TRBV4-3 and TRBJ2-7, with a weak D call TRBD1 (5 bases). Trimming stripped 1 base from V and 2 bases from J, with 15 bases between. Looked up from germline, CDR1 is LGHNA and CDR2 is YSLEER. The CDR3 sequence is 16 residues long. CDR3: CASSQARGSFTYEQYF. The CDR3 DNA follows: TGCGCCAGCAGCCAAGCAAGGGGCTCCTTTACCTACGAGCAGTACTTC.

The rearrangement links TRBV30 to TRBJ1-5; TRBD1 is a possible D gene (5 bases). The V end was cut by 4 bases, the J end by 2 bases, with 12 bases between. CDR3 length: 14 residues. Germline V gene lookup returns CDR1 GTSNPN and CDR2 SVGIG (reference sequence). The chain's CDR3 is CAWNKGSGNQPQHF. In DNA, the CDR3 is TGTGCCTGGAATAAGGGGTCAGGCAATCAGCCCCAGCATTTT.

The rearrangement uses TRBV29-1 and TRBJ2-7, with TRBD2 matching over 9 bases. Looked up from germline, CDR1 is SQVTM and CDR2 is ANQGSEA. CDR3 length: 14 amino acids. V gave up 2 bases and J gave up 3 bases; unmatched junction bases: 5. CDR3 protein: CSVELAGTFYEQYF. Written as DNA, the CDR3 is TGCAGCGTTGAACTAGCGGGAACCTTCTACGAGCAGTACTTC.

This clone has more than one count but fewer than ten. The gene calls are TRBV7-3 and TRBJ2-2, with D uncertain. CDR3 length: 15 amino acids. V lost 2 bases, J lost 3 bases, and 10 bases lay in between. Germline V lookup: CDR1 SGHTA, CDR2 FQGTGA. CDR3 amino acids: CASSLGFGDTGELFF. Here the CDR3 DNA reads TGTGCCAGCAGCTTAGGGTTTGGGGACACCGGGGAGCTGTTTTTT.

The chain joins TRBV5-1 to TRBJ2-7; the D gene is possibly TRBD1 (6 bases). Per the germline V gene, CDR1 is SGHRS and CDR2 is YFSETQ. V was shortened by 5 bases and J by 3 bases, with 18 bases between the two germline ends. The CDR3 runs 15 residues. The CDR3 here is CASRELAQGNYEQYF. CDR3 DNA sequence: TGCGCCAGCAGGGAGCTGGCTCAGGGGAACTACGAGCAGTACTTC.

The CDR3 region has the DNA TGCGCCAGCAGCTTGGGGGGACCAGATACGCAGTATTTT. Its translation: CASSLGGPDTQYF. The chain combines TRBV5-1 with TRBJ2-3, with D perhaps given as TRBD1 or TRBD2 (5 bases each). The CDR3 is 13 residues long. V shed 0 bases and J shed 4 bases, with 6 bases lying between them. Germline V gives CDR1 SGHRS, CDR2 YFSETQ.

The V call is TRBV28, the J call TRBJ2-2; D unclear. Trimming removed 1 base at V and 6 bases at J, with 3 bases between. The germline V gene has CDR1 MDHEN and CDR2 SYDVKM. The CDR3 loop spans 12 amino acids. The CDR3 region has the DNA TGTGCCAGCAGTTTATTGGCCGGGGAGCTGTTTTTT. Translated, it gives CASSLLAGELFF.

The chain has TRBV7-6 and TRBJ2-7; 7 nucleotides agree with TRBD2. Losses at the gene ends were 1 base for V and 10 bases for J; bases not matched to a gene: 10. CDR3 length equals 14 residues. CDR1 is SGHVS, CDR2 FNYEAQ, per germline. The CDR3 is CASSLVREGREQYF. The DNA for the CDR3 is TGTGCCAGCAGCTTAGTTAGGGAGGGACGGGAACAGTACTTC.

As to this clone: A junction boundary mismatches the germline segment, possibly from a read error. This sequence joins TRBV6-5 and TRBJ2-7, with 7 bases identical to TRBD1. Germline V gives CDR1 MNHEY, CDR2 SVGAGI. The CDR3 has 13 residues. The DNA of the CDR3 is TGTGCCAGCAATTACAGGGGAAGCTACGAGCAGTACTTC. This codes for CASNYRGSYEQYF.

The genes are TRBV29-1 and TRBJ1-5, with TRBD1 identical over 10 bases. This CDR3 has 14 amino acids. Germline assignment: CDR1 SQVTM and CDR2 ANQGSEA. V was pared by 6 bases and J by 7 bases, with 9 bases of the junction left unmatched. The CDR3 nucleotides are TGCAGCGTCCTCGGGACAGGGGCGGGACAGCCCCAGCATTTT. It translates to CSVLGTGAGQPQHF. Full variable domain (rest looked up from reference TRBV29-1 and TRBJ1-5): SAVISQKPSRDICQRGTSLTIQCQVDSQVTMMFWYRQQPGQSLTLIATANQGSEATYESGFVIDKFPISRPNLTFSTLTVSNMSPEDSSIYLCSVLGTGAGQPQHFGDGTRLSIL.

V gene TRBV28 combines with J gene TRBJ1-2; 9 bases agree with TRBD1. The CDR3 is made up of 13 amino acids. V lost 6 bases and J lost 7; bases outside the gene matches: 6. Germline V gives CDR1 MDHEN, CDR2 SYDVKM. CDR3 DNA sequence: TGTGCCAGCAGGTGGACAGGGGTGAGTGGCTACACCTTC. This sequence encodes CASRWTGVSGYTF.

This rearrangement joins TRBV5-1 to TRBJ2-7; 8 bases align to TRBD1. The germline CDR1 and CDR2 sequences are SGHRS and YFSETQ. With 4 bases clipped from V and 0 bases from J, the junction kept 6 bases outside the gene matches. CDR3 length: 15 amino acids. Written as DNA, the CDR3 is TGCGCCAGCAGCCCGACAGGGGCCAGCTCCTACGAGCAGTACTTC. It codes for CASSPTGASSYEQYF.

The V gene is TRBV13, the J gene TRBJ2-5, with 7 bases matching TRBD1. CDR3 size: 14 residues. The V gene end was trimmed by 0 bases and the J gene end by 5 bases; junction bases not matched to a gene: 3. The germline CDR1 and CDR2 sequences are PRHDT and FYEKMQ (reference sequence). The CDR3 region is CASSLGLRGETQYF. DNA for the CDR3: TGTGCCAGCAGCTTAGGGCTCAGGGGGGAGACCCAGTACTTC. The complete variable domain, with remaining parts taken from reference TRBV13 and TRBJ2-5, reads AAGVIQSPRHLIKEKRETATLKCYPIPRHDTVYWYQQGPGQDPQFLISFYEKMQSDKGSIPDRFSAQQFSDYHSELNMSSLELGDSALYFCASSLGLRGETQYFGPGTRLLVL.

The genes are TRBV19 and TRBJ1-2, with D tentatively TRBD1 (6 bases). The CDR3 runs 13 residues. CDR1 and CDR2 (germline): LNHDA, SQIVND (reference sequence). Trimming took 7 bases from V and 7 from J, leaving 16 bases between them. The CDR3 loop reads CASTRTALTGYTF. CDR3 nucleotides: TGTGCCAGTACCCGGACAGCCCTTACTGGCTACACCTTC.

V usage is TRBV28 and J usage is TRBJ1-1; the match to TRBD1 covers 9 bases. The V gene's germline CDR1 is MDHEN and CDR2 SYDVKM. The CDR3 has 15 amino acids. With 1 base clipped from V and 7 bases from J, the junction kept 7 bases outside the gene matches. The CDR3 sequence: CASSLFTGGVNEAFF. The DNA for the CDR3 is TGTGCCAGCAGTTTATTCACAGGGGGCGTTAATGAAGCTTTCTTT.

CDR3 nucleotides: TGCAGTGCTAGCACTTGGGACGAGCAGTACTTC. Its translation: CSASTWDEQYF. The chain uses TRBV20-1 and TRBJ2-7; D gene ambiguous. The CDR3 runs to 11 residues. Trimming pared 3 bases from V and 5 bases from J, leaving 8 bases between. Germline V CDR1 and CDR2: DFQATT, SNEGSKA (reference sequence).

The chain is built from TRBV19 and TRBJ2-1; 8 positions match TRBD2. V gave up 6 bases and J gave up 6 bases; unmatched junction bases: 10. This CDR3 has 15 residues. From germline, CDR1 is LNHDA and CDR2 SQIVND (reference sequence). The CDR3 spells CASSRQREKTNEQFF. The CDR3 DNA sequence: TGTGCCAGTAGCCGCCAGCGGGAGAAGACCAATGAGCAGTTCTTC. The variable domain in full, with the rest retrieved from reference TRBV19 and TRBJ2-1, is DGGITQSPKYLFRKEGQNVTLSCEQNLNHDAMYWYRQDPGQGLRLIYYSQIVNDFQKGDIAEGYSVSREKKESFPLTVTSAQKNPTAFYLCASSRQREKTNEQFFGPGTRLTVL.

This clone was recorded only once. The chain combines TRBV4-3 with TRBJ1-1; TRBD1 might be the D (6 bases). The CDR3 contains 14 residues. Per germline, CDR1 LGHNA and CDR2 YSLEER. V gave up 6 bases and J gave up 4 bases, with 15 bases separating them. The CDR3 reads CASSLLGGPTEAFF. CDR3 DNA sequence: TGCGCCAGCAGTTTACTTGGGGGGCCCACTGAAGCTTTCTTT.

A word on this clone: Other DNA sequences from this sample encode an identical CDR3 as well. Here the CDR3 DNA reads TGTGCCTGGAGTGCAAGCGGGCCCTACGAGCAGTACTTC. It encodes CAWSASGPYEQYF. The rearrangement joins TRBV30 to TRBJ2-7; perhaps TRBD2 as D (6 bases). The V gene lost 1 base and the J gene lost 2 bases, with 9 bases spanning the gap. The germline CDR1 and CDR2 sequences are GTSNPN and SVGIG (reference sequence). The CDR3 totals 13 residues.

V gene TRBV15 combines with J gene TRBJ2-5; 7 bases are a match to TRBD1. The CDR3 spans 16 residues. CDR1 is LNHNV, CDR2 YYDKDF, per germline (reference sequence). The V and J ends lost 5 bases and 5 bases, in that order; junction bases with no gene match: 14. CDR3 residues: CATSARGQQFRETQYF. CDR3 nucleotides: TGTGCCACCAGCGCCCGGGGACAGCAGTTCCGGGAGACCCAGTACTTC.

The gene calls are TRBV6-1 and TRBJ1-5, with 7 bases aligning to TRBD1. The germline V gene encodes CDR1 MNHNS and CDR2 SASEGT. The J segment lost 4 bases and the V segment lost 2 bases, leaving 14 bases of the junction unmatched. CDR3 size: 18 residues. The CDR3 coding sequence is TGTGCCAGCAGTGAATTTGGAGGGGGCGAACTTCTTAATCAGCCCCAGCATTTT. Protein: CASSEFGGGELLNQPQHF.

The chain carries TRBV7-9 and TRBJ2-3; 11 bases agree with TRBD2. The V gene end was trimmed by 5 bases and the J gene end by 4 bases; junction bases not matched to a gene: 2. This CDR3 contains 14 residues. Germline CDR1 is SEHNR and CDR2 is FQNEAQ (reference sequence). Here the CDR3 DNA reads TGTGCCAGCAGCCTGGGACTAGCGGCAGATACGCAGTATTTT. This gives the protein CASSLGLAADTQYF.